The T cell receptor (beta chain) described here comes from a study of blood T cell repertoires in COVID-19. For the study at large: T cells, B-cell-depleted T cells, or PBMCs supplied cDNA or gDNA.

Clones were sequenced by immunoSEQ multiplex PCR, and TCRdb holds only the in-frame ones, with some missing. The sample records more than 200,000 clones, approximately 87% being singletons. This CDR3 has 19 residues. Germline V gene sequence: CDR1 SEHNR, CDR2 FQNEAQ (reference sequence). The ends lost 4 bases at V and 8 bases at J; junction bases unmatched: 17. J is TRBJ2-1 and V is TRBV7-9; 13 bases map to TRBD2. The receptor was derived from an older woman with active or convalescent COVID-19. Sample: peripheral blood. The CDR3 loop is CASSSNAGTSGVLVDEQFF. The CDR3 DNA reads as TGTGCCAGCAGCTCAAATGCCGGGACTAGCGGGGTATTGGTCGATGAGCAGTTCTTC.